In its sample, the clone carrying this TCR beta chain was seen once. What it recognizes is unknown. These data belong to a study of T cells in Graves' hyperthyroidism and ophthalmopathy. Study results and caveats: Peripheral blood also featured most of the thyroid clonotypes expanded above 0.001. The model anticipated ophthalmopathy a median approximately 6.7 months pre-onset.

The V end lost 6 bases, the J end lost 8 bases, and 10 bases lay between the germline ends. The CDR3 runs to 12 residues. Using RNA transcripts as the source, TCR beta CDR3 regions were amplified. Using the HTBI primer set, a first-round RT-PCR was run on the TCR CDR3. MiXCR, applied by TCRdb to the multiplex PCR reads, yields one record per CDR3 protein. The profile shows more than 500,000 distinct CDR3 sequences, around 43% of them singletons. Diagnosing involved the use of clinical symptoms, serum thyroxine and TRAb, thyroid ultrasound and orbital computed tomography. This sequence originates from an adult woman with Graves' disease, either hyperthyroidism or ophthalmopathy (not recorded which). Sequencing was carried out using peripheral blood or thyroid tissue (not recorded which). The V and J genes are TRBV12-3 or TRBV12-4 and TRBJ1-4; D remains unclear. The chain's CDR3 is CASSFHSEKLFF. Here the CDR3 DNA reads TGTGCCAGCAGCTTTCATTCGGAAAAACTGTTTTTT.